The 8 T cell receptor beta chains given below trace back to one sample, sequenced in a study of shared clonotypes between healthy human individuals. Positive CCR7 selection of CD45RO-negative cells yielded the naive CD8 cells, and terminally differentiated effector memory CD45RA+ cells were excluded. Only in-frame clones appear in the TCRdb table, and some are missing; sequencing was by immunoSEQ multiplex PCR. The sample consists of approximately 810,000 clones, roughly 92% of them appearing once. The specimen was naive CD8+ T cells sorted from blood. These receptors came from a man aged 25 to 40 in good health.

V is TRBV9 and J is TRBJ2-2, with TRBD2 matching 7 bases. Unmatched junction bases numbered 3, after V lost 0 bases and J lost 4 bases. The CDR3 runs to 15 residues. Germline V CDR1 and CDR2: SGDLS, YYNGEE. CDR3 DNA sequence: TGTGCCAGCAGCGTAGCTTGGGGGGGCACCGGGGAGCTGTTTTTT. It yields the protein CASSVAWGGTGELFF.

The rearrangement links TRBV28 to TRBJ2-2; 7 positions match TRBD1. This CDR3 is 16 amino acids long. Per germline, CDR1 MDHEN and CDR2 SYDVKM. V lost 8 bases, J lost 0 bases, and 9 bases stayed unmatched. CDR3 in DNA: TGTGCCAGCGTTCGAGCCGGGACAGCGAACACCGGGGAGCTGTTTTTT. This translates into CASVRAGTANTGELFF.

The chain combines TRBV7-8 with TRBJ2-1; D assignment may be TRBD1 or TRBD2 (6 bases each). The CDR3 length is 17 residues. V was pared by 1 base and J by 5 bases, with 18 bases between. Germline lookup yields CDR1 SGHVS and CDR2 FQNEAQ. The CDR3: CASSLEVAGTTNNEQFF. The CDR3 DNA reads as TGTGCCAGCAGCTTAGAGGTGGCGGGGACAACGAACAATGAGCAGTTCTTC. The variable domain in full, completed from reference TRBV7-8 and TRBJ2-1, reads GAGVSQSPRYKVAKRGQDVALRCDPISGHVSLFWYQQALGQGPEFLTYFQNEAQLDKSGLPSDRFFAERPEGSVSTLKIQRTQQEDSAVYLCASSLEVAGTTNNEQFFGPGTRLTVL.

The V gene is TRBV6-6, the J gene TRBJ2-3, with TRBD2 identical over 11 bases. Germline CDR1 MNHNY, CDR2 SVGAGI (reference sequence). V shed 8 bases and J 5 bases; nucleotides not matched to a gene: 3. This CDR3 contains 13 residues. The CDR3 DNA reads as TGTGCCAGCTTACTAGCGGGAGAAGATACGCAGTATTTT. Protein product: CASLLAGEDTQYF.

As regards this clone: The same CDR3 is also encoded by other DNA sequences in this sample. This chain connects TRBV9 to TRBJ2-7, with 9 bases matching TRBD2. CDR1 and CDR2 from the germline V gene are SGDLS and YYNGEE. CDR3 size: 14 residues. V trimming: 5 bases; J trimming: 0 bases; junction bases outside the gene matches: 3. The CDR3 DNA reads TGTGCCAGCAGTGATAGCGGGAGCTCCTACGAGCAGTACTTC. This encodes CASSDSGSSYEQYF.

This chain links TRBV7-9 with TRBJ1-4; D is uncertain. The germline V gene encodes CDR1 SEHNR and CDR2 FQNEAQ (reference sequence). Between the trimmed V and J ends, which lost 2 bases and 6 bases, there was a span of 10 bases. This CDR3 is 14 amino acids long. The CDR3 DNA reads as TGTGCCAGCAGCTTATCAAGAAAGGATGAAAAACTGTTTTTT. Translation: CASSLSRKDEKLFF.

CDR3 DNA: TGTGCCACCAGCAGAGAGCGCGGCTACGAGCAGTACTTC. This encodes CATSRERGYEQYF. V usage is TRBV15 and J usage is TRBJ2-7, with D uncertain. V was cut by 0 bases and J by 3 bases, with 6 bases left in between. Germline V gene sequence: CDR1 LNHNV, CDR2 YYDKDF (reference sequence). The CDR3 extends over 13 amino acids.

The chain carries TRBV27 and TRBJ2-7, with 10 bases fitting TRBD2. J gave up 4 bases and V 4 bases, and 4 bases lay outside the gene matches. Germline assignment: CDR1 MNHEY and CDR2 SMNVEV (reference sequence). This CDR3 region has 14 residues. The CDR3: CASSYKREGYEQYF. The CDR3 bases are TGTGCCAGCAGTTACAAGCGGGAGGGGTACGAGCAGTACTTC.